This T cell receptor (beta chain) was recorded in a study of metastatic and nonmetastatic thyroid tumors. The length of the CDR3 is 13 residues. Per the germline V gene, CDR1 is LNHNV and CDR2 is YYDKDF (reference sequence). Original methodology: Differences in CDR3 between clinicopathological groups were drawn on to build a classifier intended to discriminate distant-metastatic papillary thyroid cancer patients. TCRdb re-processed the PCR reads through MiXCR. Clone size and V and J calls follow TCRdb, not the original study. The repertoire includes some 64,000 clones, just over 4% of them detected once, and 20% to 25% sits in the top ten. Each patient went into thyroid surgery without having received any treatment. About this clone: One end of the junction does not line up with germline, which may come from a read error.

This rearrangement joins TRBV15 to TRBJ2-5; 7 positions match TRBD1. Sequenced material: blood. The TCR comes from a female donor with papillary thyroid cancer or a benign thyroid nodule (not recorded which). Some clones in this sample may be carry-over from other donors' samples. CDR3 region: CAASRDEGQNQYF. As DNA, the CDR3 is TGTGCCGCCAGCAGAGATGAGGGACAGAACCAGTACTTC. Together with reference TRBV15 and TRBJ2-5, the CDR3 gives the full variable domain: DAMVIQNPRYQVTQFGKPVTLSCSQTLNHNVMYWYQQKSSQAPKLLFHYYDKDFNNEADTPDNFQSRRPNTSFCFLDIRSPGLGDTAMYLCAASRDEGQNQYFGPGTRLLVL.